This T cell receptor (beta chain) was identified during a study of blood T cells in healthy people across ages. Trimming cost V 2 bases and J 5 bases; bases outside gene matches: 1. Germline CDR1 is SGHTA and CDR2 is FQGNSA. The CDR3 spans 15 residues. This clonotype was recorded only once. A second PCR, run for roughly 7 to 11 cycles, used a sample-barcoded 5' primer plus a J-beta primer mix. TCRdb re-called the 5' RACE reads through MiXCR, storing one row per CDR3 protein. The sample shows approximately 2,000,000 distinct CDR3 sequences, roughly two fifths of them seen only once. At least 6 million PBMCs were isolated per sample.

What was sequenced was blood. The chain combines TRBV7-2 with TRBJ2-2; TRBD2 agrees at 11 bases. This TCR was recovered from a human donor in good health. CDR3 DNA: TGTGCCAGCAGCTTAAGGACTAGCGGGACCGGGGAGCTGTTTTTT. Encoded protein: CASSLRTSGTGELFF.